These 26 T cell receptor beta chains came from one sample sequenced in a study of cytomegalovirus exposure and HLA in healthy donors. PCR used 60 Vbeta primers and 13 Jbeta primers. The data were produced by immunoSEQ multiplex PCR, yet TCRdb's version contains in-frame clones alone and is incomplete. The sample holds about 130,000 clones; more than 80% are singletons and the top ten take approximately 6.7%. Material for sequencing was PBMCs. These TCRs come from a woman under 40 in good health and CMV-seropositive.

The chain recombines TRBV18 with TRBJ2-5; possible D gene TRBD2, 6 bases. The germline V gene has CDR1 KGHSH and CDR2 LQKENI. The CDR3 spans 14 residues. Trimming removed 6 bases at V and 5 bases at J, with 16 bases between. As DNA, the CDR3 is TGTGCCAGCTCGCCGATAGCGGAGAGGGAGACCCAGTACTTC. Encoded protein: CASSPIAERETQYF.

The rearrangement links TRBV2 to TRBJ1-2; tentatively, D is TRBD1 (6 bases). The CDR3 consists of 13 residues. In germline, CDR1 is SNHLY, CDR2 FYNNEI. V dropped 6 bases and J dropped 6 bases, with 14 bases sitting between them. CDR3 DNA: TGTGCCAGCAGAATACAGGGAATTCATGGCTACACCTTC. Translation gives CASRIQGIHGYTF.

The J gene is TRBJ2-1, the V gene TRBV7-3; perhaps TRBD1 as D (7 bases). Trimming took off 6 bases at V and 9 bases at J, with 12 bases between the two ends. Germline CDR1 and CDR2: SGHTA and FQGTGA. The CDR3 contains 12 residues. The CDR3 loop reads CASRDQGGEQFF. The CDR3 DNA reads TGTGCCAGCAGAGATCAGGGGGGTGAGCAGTTCTTC. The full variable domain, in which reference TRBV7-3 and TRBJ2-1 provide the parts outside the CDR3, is GAGVSQTPSNKVTEKGKYVELRCDPISGHTALYWYRQSLGQGPEFLIYFQGTGAADDSGLPNDRFFAVRPEGSVSTLKIQRTERGDSAVYLCASRDQGGEQFFGPGTRLTVL.

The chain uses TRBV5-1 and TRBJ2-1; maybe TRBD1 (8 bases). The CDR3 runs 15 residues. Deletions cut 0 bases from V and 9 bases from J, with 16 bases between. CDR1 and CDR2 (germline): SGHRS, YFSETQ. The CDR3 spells CASSLEPQGEGEQFF. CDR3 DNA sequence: TGCGCCAGCAGCTTGGAACCACAGGGGGAGGGTGAGCAGTTCTTC.

The CDR3: CASREEAVMEPQHF. The CDR3 DNA is TGTGCCAGCAGAGAGGAAGCGGTTATGGAGCCCCAGCATTTT. The chain recombines TRBV2 with TRBJ1-5; no definite D call. The ends were cut back, 6 bases at V and 8 bases at J, with 17 bases in the middle. Germline V gives CDR1 SNHLY, CDR2 FYNNEI. The CDR3 sequence is 14 residues long.

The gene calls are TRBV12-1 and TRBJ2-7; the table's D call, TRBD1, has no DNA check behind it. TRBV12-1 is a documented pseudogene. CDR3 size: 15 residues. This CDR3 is CASSSWDRSSYEQYF. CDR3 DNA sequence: TGTGCCAGCAGCTCCTGGGACAGGAGCTCCTACGAGCAGTACTTC.

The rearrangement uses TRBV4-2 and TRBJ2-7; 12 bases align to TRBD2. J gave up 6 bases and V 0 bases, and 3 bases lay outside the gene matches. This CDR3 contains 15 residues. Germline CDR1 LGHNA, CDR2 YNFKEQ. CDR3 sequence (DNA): TGTGCCAGCAGCCAAGATACTAGCGGGGGGAGCGAGCAGTACTTC. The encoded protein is CASSQDTSGGSEQYF.

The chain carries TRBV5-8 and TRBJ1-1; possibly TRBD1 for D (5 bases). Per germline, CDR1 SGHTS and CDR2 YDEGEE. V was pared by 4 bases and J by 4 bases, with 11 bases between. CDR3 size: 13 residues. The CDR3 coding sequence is TGTGCCAGCAGCGGGCGGGGGGGCACTGAAGCTTTCTTT. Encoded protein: CASSGRGGTEAFF.

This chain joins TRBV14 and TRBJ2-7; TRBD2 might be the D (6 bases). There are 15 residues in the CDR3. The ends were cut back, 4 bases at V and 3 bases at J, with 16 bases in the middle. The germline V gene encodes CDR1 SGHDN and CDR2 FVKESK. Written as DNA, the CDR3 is TGTGCCAGCAGCCCTTCGGGGACTGGGGGCTACGAGCAGTACTTC. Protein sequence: CASSPSGTGGYEQYF.

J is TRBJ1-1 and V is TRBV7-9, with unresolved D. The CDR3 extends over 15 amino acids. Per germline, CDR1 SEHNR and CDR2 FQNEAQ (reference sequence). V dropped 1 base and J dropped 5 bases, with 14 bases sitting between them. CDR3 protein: CASSLEVKRWTEAFF. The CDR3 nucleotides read TGTGCCAGCAGCTTAGAAGTTAAGCGGTGGACTGAAGCTTTCTTT.

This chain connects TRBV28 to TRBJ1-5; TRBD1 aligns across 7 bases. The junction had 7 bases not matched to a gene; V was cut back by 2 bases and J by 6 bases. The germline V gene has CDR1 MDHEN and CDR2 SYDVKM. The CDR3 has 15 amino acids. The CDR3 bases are TGTGCCAGCAGTTTAGTAGGGGGCTGGAGTCAGCCCCAGCATTTT. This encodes CASSLVGGWSQPQHF.

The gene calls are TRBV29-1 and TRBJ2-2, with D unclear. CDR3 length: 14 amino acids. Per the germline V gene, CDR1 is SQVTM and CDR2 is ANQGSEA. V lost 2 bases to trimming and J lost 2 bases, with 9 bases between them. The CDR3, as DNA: TGCAGCGTTGAATGGGCCGGCAACACCGGGGAGCTGTTTTTT. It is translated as CSVEWAGNTGELFF.

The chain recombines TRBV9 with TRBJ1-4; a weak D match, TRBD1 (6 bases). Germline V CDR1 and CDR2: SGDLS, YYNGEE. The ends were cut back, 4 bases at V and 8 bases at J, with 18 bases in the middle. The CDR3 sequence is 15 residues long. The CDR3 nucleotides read TGTGCCAGCAGCCCCTCAGGGCAGGGACAAGAAAAACTGTTTTTT. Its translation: CASSPSGQGQEKLFF.

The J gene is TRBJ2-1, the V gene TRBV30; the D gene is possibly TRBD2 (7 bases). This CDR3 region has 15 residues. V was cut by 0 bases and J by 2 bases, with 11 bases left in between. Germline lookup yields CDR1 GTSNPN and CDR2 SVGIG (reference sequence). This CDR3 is CAWSVGGGTYNEQFF. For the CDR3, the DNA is TGTGCCTGGAGTGTGGGCGGGGGCACCTACAATGAGCAGTTCTTC. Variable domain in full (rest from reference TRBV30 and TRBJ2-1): SQTIHQWPATLVQPVGSPLSLECTVEGTSNPNLYWYRQAAGRGLQLLFYSVGIGQISSEVPQNLSASRPQDRQFILSSKKLLLSDSGFYLCAWSVGGGTYNEQFFGPGTRLTVL.

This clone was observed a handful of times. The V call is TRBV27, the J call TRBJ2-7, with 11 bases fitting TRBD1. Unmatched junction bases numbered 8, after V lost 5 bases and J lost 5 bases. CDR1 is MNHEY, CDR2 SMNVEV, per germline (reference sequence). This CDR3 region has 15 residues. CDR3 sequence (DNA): TGTGCCAGCAGTCCCTTGGGACAGGGGGGAGACGAGCAGTACTTC. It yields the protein CASSPLGQGGDEQYF.

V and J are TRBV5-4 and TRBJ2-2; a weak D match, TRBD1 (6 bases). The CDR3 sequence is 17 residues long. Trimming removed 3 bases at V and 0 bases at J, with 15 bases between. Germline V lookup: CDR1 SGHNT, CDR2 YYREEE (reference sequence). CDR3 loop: CASSSLSRTANTGELFF. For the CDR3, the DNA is TGTGCCAGCAGCTCCCTTAGCCGGACAGCGAACACCGGGGAGCTGTTTTTT.

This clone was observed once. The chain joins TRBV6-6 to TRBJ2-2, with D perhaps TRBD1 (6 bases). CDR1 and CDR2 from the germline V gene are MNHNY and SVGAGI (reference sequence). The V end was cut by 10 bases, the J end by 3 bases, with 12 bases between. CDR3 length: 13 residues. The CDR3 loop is CATRDTHTGELFF. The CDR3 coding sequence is TGTGCCACCCGGGACACCCACACCGGGGAGCTGTTTTTT.

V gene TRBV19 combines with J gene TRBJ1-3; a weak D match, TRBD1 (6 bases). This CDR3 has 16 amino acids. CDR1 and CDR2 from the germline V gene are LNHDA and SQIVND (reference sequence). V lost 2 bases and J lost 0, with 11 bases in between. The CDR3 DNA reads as TGTGCCAGTAGTATACTGGACAGTTCCTCTGGAAACACCATATATTTT. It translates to CASSILDSSSGNTIYF.

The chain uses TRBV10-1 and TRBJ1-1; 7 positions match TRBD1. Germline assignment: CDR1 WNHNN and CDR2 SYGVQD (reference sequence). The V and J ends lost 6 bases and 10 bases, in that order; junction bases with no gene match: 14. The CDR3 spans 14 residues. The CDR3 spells CASRDRERWFGAFF. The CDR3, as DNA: TGCGCCAGCAGAGACAGGGAGAGGTGGTTTGGAGCTTTCTTT.

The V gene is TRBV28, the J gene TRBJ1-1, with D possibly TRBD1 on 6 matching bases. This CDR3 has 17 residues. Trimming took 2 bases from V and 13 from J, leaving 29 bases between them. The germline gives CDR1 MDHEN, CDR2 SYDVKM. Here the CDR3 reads CASSLVGGAGMASLLFF. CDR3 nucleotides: TGTGCCAGCAGTTTAGTGGGGGGGGCGGGCATGGCCAGCCTCCTTTTCTTT. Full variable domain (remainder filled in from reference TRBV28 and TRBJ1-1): DVKVTQSSRYLVKRTGEKVFLECVQDMDHENMFWYRQDPGLGLRLIYFSYDVKMKEKGDIPEGYSVSREKKERFSLILESASTNQTSMYLCASSLVGGAGMASLLFFGQGTRLTVV.

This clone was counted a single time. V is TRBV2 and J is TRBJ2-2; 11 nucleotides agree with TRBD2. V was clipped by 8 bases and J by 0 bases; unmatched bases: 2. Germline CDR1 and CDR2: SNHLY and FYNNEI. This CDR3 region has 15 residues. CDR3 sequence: CASRGLAANTGELFF. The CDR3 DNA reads TGTGCCAGCCGGGGACTAGCGGCGAACACCGGGGAGCTGTTTTTT.

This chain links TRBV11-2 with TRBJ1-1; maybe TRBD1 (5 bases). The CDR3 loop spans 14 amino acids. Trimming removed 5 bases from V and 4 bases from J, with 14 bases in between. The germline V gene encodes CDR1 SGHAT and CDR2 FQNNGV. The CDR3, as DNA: TGTGCCAGCAGCGAACAGATGGGGGGCACTGAAGCTTTCTTT. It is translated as CASSEQMGGTEAFF.

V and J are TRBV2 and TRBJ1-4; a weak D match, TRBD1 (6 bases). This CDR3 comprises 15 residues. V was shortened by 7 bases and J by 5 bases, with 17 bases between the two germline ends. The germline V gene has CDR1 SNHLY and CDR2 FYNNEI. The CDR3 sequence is CASNSVGGRNEKLFF. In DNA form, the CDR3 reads TGTGCCAGCAACTCCGTAGGGGGAAGGAATGAAAAACTGTTTTTT. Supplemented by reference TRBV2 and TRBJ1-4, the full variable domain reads EPEVTQTPSHQVTQMGQEVILRCVPISNHLYFYWYRQILGQKVEFLVSFYNNEISEKSEIFDDQFSVERPDGSNFTLKIRSTKLEDSAMYFCASNSVGGRNEKLFFGSGTQLSVL.

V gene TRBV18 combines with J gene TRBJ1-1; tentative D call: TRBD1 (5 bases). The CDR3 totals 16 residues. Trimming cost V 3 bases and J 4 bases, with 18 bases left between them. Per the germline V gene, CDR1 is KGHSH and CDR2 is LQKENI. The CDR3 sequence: CASSPLRQGMGTEAFF. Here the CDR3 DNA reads TGTGCCAGCTCACCCCTTAGGCAGGGAATGGGCACTGAAGCTTTCTTT.

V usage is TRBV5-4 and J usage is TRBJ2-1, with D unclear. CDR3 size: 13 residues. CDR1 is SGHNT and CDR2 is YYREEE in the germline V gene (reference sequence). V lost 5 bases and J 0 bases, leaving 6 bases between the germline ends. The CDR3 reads CASSLYSYNEQFF. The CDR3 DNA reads TGTGCCAGCAGTCTATACTCCTACAATGAGCAGTTCTTC.

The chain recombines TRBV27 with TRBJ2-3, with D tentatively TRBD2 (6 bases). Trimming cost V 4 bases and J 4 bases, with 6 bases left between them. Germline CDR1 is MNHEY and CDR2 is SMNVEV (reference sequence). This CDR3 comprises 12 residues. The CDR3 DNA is TGTGCCAGCAGTTGGGGGGCAGATACGCAGTATTTT. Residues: CASSWGADTQYF.